The T cell receptor beta chain under discussion was sequenced for a study of PD-1 blockade in classical Hodgkin lymphoma. Notes on the study in general: The repertoire differences lack a defined cause, possibly disease activity or prior therapy. Newly diagnosed patients had baseline TCR diversity that was reportedly lower than that of healthy donors. Individuals who commenced nivolumab within less than 1 year of ASCT were excluded. By C4D1 there was a significant rise in CD4+ TCR diversity but not in CD8+ TCR diversity.

After autologous stem cell transplantation all patients relapsed, and prior brentuximab vedotin exposure differed between cohorts. Turning to this clone: Its target is unknown.

The CDR3 loop spans 15 amino acids. The germline V gene encodes CDR1 SGHRS and CDR2 YFSETQ. The trim removed 0 bases at V and 4 bases at J, leaving 4 bases unmatched. Clones were read by immunoSEQ multiplex PCR, and TCRdb kept only the in-frame ones, dropping some. The sample contains about 110,000 clones, around 89% of which appear only once. The material sequenced was peripheral blood mononuclear cells (PBMCs), taken before the second cycle of nivolumab. The receptor was isolated from a human donor with classical Hodgkin lymphoma. V gene TRBV5-1 combines with J gene TRBJ2-1; 7 bases align to TRBD2. The CDR3, as DNA: TGCGCCAGCAGCTTGGACGGCGGGGGTTACAATGAGCAGTTCTTC. As protein: CASSLDGGGYNEQFF.